The subject of this entry is one T cell receptor beta chain. Its antigen is still unknown. Investigators excluded patients with uncontrolled infection, other autoimmune disease, pregnancy or lactation. Predating any ophthalmopathy symptoms, the blood sample was taken at first hyperthyroidism diagnosis. From germline, CDR1 is MNHNS and CDR2 SASEGT. Trimming pared 7 bases from V and 4 bases from J, leaving 16 bases between. The CDR3 is 14 residues long. The record originates from a study of T cells in Graves' hyperthyroidism and ophthalmopathy. Points from the study as a whole: Most thyroid-expanded clonotypes above 0.001 were also found in blood. A model using 13 V-J features told ophthalmopathy apart from stable hyperthyroidism.

Amplification of TCR beta CDR3 regions was performed using RNA transcripts as template. HTBI primers were the set used in a first-round RT-PCR of the TCR CDR3. Via MiXCR, TCRdb re-called the multiplex PCR reads, giving one row per CDR3 protein. The table shows fewer than 500,000 distinct CDR3 sequences, with 13% occurring only once. The sample comprised blood. The receptor was derived from a young man with Graves' hyperthyroidism that later progressed to Graves' ophthalmopathy. The chain is built from TRBV6-1 and TRBJ1-1, with D unclear. In DNA, the CDR3 is TGTGCCAGCAACCCCTCGGGTTCTGGCACTGAAGCTTTCTTT. Translation gives CASNPSGSGTEAFF.